The rows below give T cell receptor beta chains drawn from one sample of a study of blood T cell repertoires in COVID-19. Libraries were prepared by immunoSEQ multiplex PCR; TCRdb keeps only in-frame clonotypes and omits some of them. In the table there are 350,000 to 500,000 clones, approximately 91% of which are singletons. The source material was PBMCs or T cells enriched from blood (not recorded which). All receptors come from a woman aged 18-29 years who had been exposed to COVID-19. Both conserved end residues are part of each CDR3. The D gene is left open where the match is weak. Not all rows give a size; the values are once, few, many and, for expanded clones, a class.

J gene: TRBJ2-1
V gene: TRBV7-9
D gene: TRBD2
clone size: once
CDR3 protein: CASSVLAGAYNEQFF
CDR3 DNA: TGTGCCAGCAGCGTTCTAGCGGGAGCTTACAATGAGCAGTTCTTC

J gene: TRBJ1-1
V gene: TRBV28
D gene: TRBD1
clone size: -
CDR3 protein: CASSNRQGVGTEAFF
CDR3 DNA: TGTGCCAGCAGTAACAGACAGGGTGTTGGCACTGAAGCTTTCTTT

J gene: TRBJ1-1
V gene: TRBV10-1
D gene: TRBD1
clone size: -
CDR3 protein: CASSGTANTEAFF
CDR3 DNA: TGCGCCAGCTCCGGGACAGCGAACACTGAAGCTTTCTTT

J gene: TRBJ2-2
V gene: TRBV7-9
D gene: TRBD1
clone size: -
CDR3 protein: CASSPQGRTGGAFGELFF
CDR3 DNA: TGTGCCAGCAGCCCACAAGGACGGACAGGGGGCGCGTTCGGGGAGCTGTTTTTT

J gene: TRBJ2-7
V gene: TRBV9
D gene: TRBD1
clone size: -
CDR3 protein: CASSVGSFGGDRGSREQYF
CDR3 DNA: TGTGCCAGCAGCGTAGGATCGTTTGGAGGAGACAGGGGTTCTCGCGAGCAGTACTTC

J gene: TRBJ2-7
V gene: TRBV28
D gene: TRBD2
clone size: -
CDR3 protein: CASSVLGGFYEQYF
CDR3 DNA: TGTGCCAGCAGCGTCTTGGGGGGGTTCTACGAGCAGTACTTC

J gene: TRBJ2-2
V gene: TRBV7-2
D gene: -
clone size: -
CDR3 protein: CASSPTSNTGELFF
CDR3 DNA: TGTGCCAGCAGCCCGACTAGTAACACCGGGGAGCTGTTTTTT

J gene: TRBJ1-6
V gene: TRBV28
D gene: -
clone size: -
CDR3 protein: CASSPIGPGSYNSPLHF
CDR3 DNA: TGTGCCAGCAGCCCCATTGGTCCCGGCTCCTATAATTCACCCCTCCACTTT

J gene: TRBJ2-7
V gene: TRBV27
D gene: -
clone size: -
CDR3 protein: CASSSYAGASSYEQYF
CDR3 DNA: TGTGCCAGCAGTTCCTATGCCGGAGCTAGCTCCTACGAGCAGTACTTC

J gene: TRBJ1-6
V gene: TRBV27
D gene: -
clone size: -
CDR3 protein: CASSLEAGANSPLHF
CDR3 DNA: TGTGCCAGCAGTTTAGAGGCAGGGGCGAATTCACCCCTCCACTTT

J gene: TRBJ1-2
V gene: TRBV11-2
D gene: TRBD1
clone size: -
CDR3 protein: CASSLGAGGHYGYTF
CDR3 DNA: TGTGCCAGCAGCTTGGGGGCAGGGGGTCACTATGGCTACACCTTC

J gene: TRBJ2-4
V gene: TRBV19
D gene: TRBD1
clone size: -
CDR3 protein: CASTIGTGATSAKNIQYF
CDR3 DNA: TGTGCCAGTACCATTGGGACAGGGGCCACTAGCGCCAAAAACATTCAGTACTTC

J gene: TRBJ2-7
V gene: TRBV3-1/TRBV3-2
D gene: TRBD1
clone size: -
CDR3 protein: CASSLGTAISYEQYF
CDR3 DNA: TGTGCCAGCAGCCTGGGGACAGCGATCTCCTACGAGCAGTACTTC

J gene: TRBJ2-7
V gene: TRBV18
D gene: TRBD1
clone size: -
CDR3 protein: CASSLGQGGYRASEQYF
CDR3 DNA: TGTGCCAGCTCACTTGGACAGGGGGGATACCGGGCCTCCGAGCAGTACTTC

J gene: TRBJ1-1
V gene: TRBV30
D gene: -
clone size: -
CDR3 protein: CAWKYMNTEAFF
CDR3 DNA: TGTGCCTGGAAGTACATGAACACTGAAGCTTTCTTT

J gene: TRBJ2-7
V gene: TRBV28
D gene: -
clone size: -
CDR3 protein: CASSLLYEQYF
CDR3 DNA: TGTGCCAGCAGTTTACTCTACGAGCAGTACTTC

J gene: TRBJ2-5
V gene: TRBV4-1
D gene: TRBD1
clone size: once
CDR3 protein: CASSQHQGEETQYF
CDR3 DNA: TGCGCCAGCAGCCAACATCAGGGGGAGGAGACCCAGTACTTC

J gene: TRBJ2-7
V gene: TRBV5-1
D gene: TRBD2
clone size: -
CDR3 protein: CASSLGGTSGTYEQYF
CDR3 DNA: TGCGCCAGCAGCTTGGGTGGGACTAGCGGGACCTACGAGCAGTACTTC

J gene: TRBJ2-3
V gene: TRBV23-1
D gene: -
clone size: -
CDR3 protein: CASSQSDQRGGGTDTQYF
CDR3 DNA: TGCGCCAGCAGTCAATCCGACCAAAGAGGCGGGGGCACAGATACGCAGTATTTT

J gene: TRBJ2-2
V gene: TRBV11-2
D gene: TRBD1
clone size: -
CDR3 protein: CASSYRQGNTGELFF
CDR3 DNA: TGTGCCAGCAGCTACCGACAGGGGAACACCGGGGAGCTGTTTTTT

J gene: TRBJ1-1
V gene: TRBV18
D gene: TRBD1
clone size: -
CDR3 protein: CASSPSQGAKGTEAFF
CDR3 DNA: TGTGCCAGCTCACCTTCGCAGGGGGCGAAGGGCACTGAAGCTTTCTTT

J gene: TRBJ1-5
V gene: TRBV5-6
D gene: TRBD1
clone size: -
CDR3 protein: CASSLRRRGRDQPQHF
CDR3 DNA: TGTGCCAGCAGCTTGCGTCGCAGGGGGCGCGATCAGCCCCAGCATTTT

J gene: TRBJ2-7
V gene: TRBV18
D gene: -
clone size: -
CDR3 protein: CASSPKNSRTEAFEQYF
CDR3 DNA: TGTGCCAGCTCACCGAAAAATTCCCGGACTGAAGCCTTCGAGCAGTACTTC

J gene: TRBJ2-7
V gene: TRBV6-5
D gene: -
clone size: -
CDR3 protein: CASSPRGSIPYEQYF
CDR3 DNA: TGTGCCAGCAGCCCCAGAGGTTCTATACCCTACGAGCAGTACTTC

J gene: TRBJ1-6
V gene: TRBV9
D gene: -
clone size: -
CDR3 protein: CASSVRQGDSPLHF
CDR3 DNA: TGTGCCAGCAGCGTAAGGCAGGGCGATTCACCCCTCCACTTT

J gene: TRBJ1-1
V gene: TRBV27
D gene: -
clone size: -
CDR3 protein: CASSSIGRGRLNTEAFF
CDR3 DNA: TGTGCCAGCAGTTCTATTGGACGAGGGAGGTTGAACACTGAAGCTTTCTTT

J gene: TRBJ1-3
V gene: TRBV11-2
D gene: -
clone size: -
CDR3 protein: CASSLGGYSGNTIYF
CDR3 DNA: TGTGCCAGCAGCTTAGGCGGTTACTCTGGAAACACCATATATTTT

J gene: TRBJ2-2
V gene: TRBV6-5
D gene: -
clone size: -
CDR3 protein: CASSTTNTGELFF
CDR3 DNA: TGTGCCAGCAGTACTACTAACACCGGGGAGCTGTTTTTT

J gene: TRBJ2-5
V gene: TRBV6-5
D gene: -
clone size: -
CDR3 protein: CASSYSRGQETQYF
CDR3 DNA: TGTGCCAGCAGTTACAGCAGGGGCCAAGAGACCCAGTACTTC

J gene: TRBJ2-6
V gene: TRBV5-1
D gene: -
clone size: -
CDR3 protein: CASSLGAVLSGANVLTF
CDR3 DNA: TGCGCCAGCAGCTTGGGGGCAGTACTCTCTGGGGCCAACGTCCTGACTTTC

J gene: TRBJ2-7
V gene: TRBV5-4
D gene: TRBD1
clone size: -
CDR3 protein: CASSSQGQGSSYEQYF
CDR3 DNA: TGTGCCAGCAGCTCGCAAGGACAGGGAAGCTCCTACGAGCAGTACTTC

J gene: TRBJ1-3
V gene: TRBV5-1
D gene: TRBD1
clone size: -
CDR3 protein: CASSLGTGSGNTIYF
CDR3 DNA: TGCGCCAGCAGCCTAGGGACAGGGTCTGGAAACACCATATATTTT

J gene: TRBJ1-2
V gene: TRBV12-3/TRBV12-4
D gene: -
clone size: -
CDR3 protein: CASVLRGYYGYTF
CDR3 DNA: TGTGCCAGCGTATTACGGGGTTACTATGGCTACACCTTC

J gene: TRBJ2-2
V gene: TRBV6-1
D gene: -
clone size: -
CDR3 protein: CASSENRSPGELFF
CDR3 DNA: TGTGCCAGCAGTGAAAATCGGTCGCCCGGGGAGCTGTTTTTT

J gene: TRBJ2-7
V gene: TRBV3-1/TRBV3-2
D gene: -
clone size: -
CDR3 protein: CASSQDTHEQYF
CDR3 DNA: TGTGCCAGCAGCCAAGACACACACGAGCAGTACTTC

J gene: TRBJ2-7
V gene: TRBV27
D gene: TRBD1
clone size: -
CDR3 protein: CASSLSPTDRGENF
CDR3 DNA: TGTGCCAGCAGTTTATCCCCCACGGACAGGGGGGAAAACTTC

J gene: TRBJ2-3
V gene: TRBV5-1
D gene: TRBD2
clone size: -
CDR3 protein: CASSSRTSGGAEYF
CDR3 DNA: TGCGCCAGCAGCTCCAGGACTAGCGGGGGGGCAGAATATTTT

J gene: TRBJ2-1
V gene: TRBV7-7
D gene: -
clone size: -
CDR3 protein: CASSPGTQYNEQFF
CDR3 DNA: TGTGCCAGCAGCCCCGGGACACAATACAATGAGCAGTTCTTC

J gene: TRBJ2-5
V gene: TRBV19
D gene: TRBD1
clone size: -
CDR3 protein: CASSIQTGGTQYF
CDR3 DNA: TGTGCCAGTAGTATTCAGACAGGGGGGACCCAGTACTTC

J gene: TRBJ2-3
V gene: TRBV18
D gene: -
clone size: -
CDR3 protein: CASSPSTDTQYF
CDR3 DNA: TGTGCCAGCTCACCGTCGACAGATACGCAGTATTTT

J gene: TRBJ2-3
V gene: TRBV6-4
D gene: TRBD2
clone size: -
CDR3 protein: CASWTSGFPRTDTQYF
CDR3 DNA: TGTGCCAGCTGGACTAGCGGGTTCCCCCGAACAGATACGCAGTATTTT

J gene: TRBJ2-3
V gene: TRBV4-1
D gene: TRBD1
clone size: -
CDR3 protein: CASSQDQDRVRDTQYF
CDR3 DNA: TGCGCCAGCAGCCAAGACCAGGACAGGGTAAGAGATACGCAGTATTTT

J gene: TRBJ2-1
V gene: TRBV24-1
D gene: TRBD2
clone size: -
CDR3 protein: CATSSLAGTEQFF
CDR3 DNA: TGTGCCACCAGTTCCCTAGCGGGAACTGAGCAGTTCTTC

J gene: TRBJ2-5
V gene: TRBV2
D gene: -
clone size: -
CDR3 protein: CASSTNPTQQETQYF
CDR3 DNA: TGTGCCAGCAGTACCAATCCGACACAACAAGAGACCCAGTACTTC